This entry features one TCR beta chain sequence. In this sample, this clone turned up once. Its target antigen remains unknown. Base qualities are not recorded, but no much larger clone differs from it by a single base. The sample comes from a study of blood T cell repertoires in COVID-19 (dated by TCRdb to the early 2020s). Broadly, across the study: Samples covering the acute and convalescent phases of COVID-19 were provided by collaborators in the United States, Italy and Spain. The material from the prospective study consisted of cDNA or gDNA derived from T cells, B-cell-depleted T cells, or PBMCs. Subjects who had been exposed to COVID-19, were actively infected with it, or had recovered from it provided the deeply sampled blood TCRbeta repertoires that made up the dataset. The repertoires were released in a freely available public database meant as a resource for research on the immune response to SARS-CoV-2. Samples came from the ongoing ImmuneRACE study (first 160 participants) plus 1,254 subjects from 6 global collaborators. Nearly every sample came with metadata listing a de-identified subject ID, COVID-19 status, age in years and sex. Where HLA class I and class II types were available, the types were taken from metadata supplied by the sample provider, not from assay-based typing. What the research found in general, with its limitations: The quantity of clinical and demographic metadata differed by source and by participant and was supplied without curation.

TCRbeta CDR3 regions were amplified from genomic DNA by means of the immunoSEQ Assay, a bias-controlled multiplex PCR. The study's processing was this. The number of nucleated cells in each sample was estimated from the amplification of reference gene primers within the assay. To quantify the absolute abundance of each unique TCRbeta CDR3 rearrangement, sequence reads were collapsed and filtered. For each sample, productive Simpson clonality was calculated as the square root of Simpson's diversity index across productive rearrangements. The table comes from immuneACCESS by way of TCRdb, which keeps in-frame sequences with V and J called. Part of the clones is missing from these tables; in studies checked, under half for an unresolved V gene and the rest for unknown reasons. That table furnishes V, J and clone size, whereas the DNA furnished D and trimming. For this sample there are about 160,000 clones; over 70% appear just once. The ten biggest clones cover around 5.1% of the sample.

Participants in the prospective study were aged about 18 to 90 years, lived in 20 to 30 United States geographic areas, and enrolled through a virtual design. Cohort assignment in the prospective study relied on participant-reported clinical history from a screening survey and a study questionnaire. In the prospective study, mobile phlebotomists collected whole blood, serum and a nasopharyngeal or oropharyngeal swab from each participant. Over a roughly two-month period, participants in the prospective study had the option of providing additional blood draws and questionnaires. Blood samples from the prospective study were shipped frozen or at room temperature prior to DNA extraction. This TCR derives from a woman between 40 and 50 years old with acute COVID-19. The sequencing sample was made of PBMCs or T cells enriched from blood (not recorded which).

The encoded CDR3 is CASSRSAGVGEQFF. Read as DNA, the sequence is TGTGCCAGCAGCCGGTCAGCGGGAGTCGGTGAGCAGTTCTTC. This chain is built from TRBV7-2 and TRBJ2-1, with 8 central nucleotides matching TRBD2. From the cysteine up to the phenylalanine, the CDR3 has a length of 14 residues. The retained sequence is limited to the CDR3, 42 bases, with the frame set at the first base. The germline V end is reduced by 5 bases and the J end by 9 bases; junction bases left unmatched: 9. Looking up the germline V gene yields CDR1 SGHTA and CDR2 FQGNSA. Reference TRBV7-2 and TRBJ2-1 genes cover what lies past the CDR3, so the full variable domain is GAGVSQSPSNKVTEKGKDVELRCDPISGHTALYWYRQSLGQGLEFLIYFQGNSAPDKSGLPSDRFSAERTGGSVSTLTIQRTQQEDSAVYLCASSRSAGVGEQFFGPGTRLTVL.